Presented here are 15 T cell receptor beta chains from one specimen sequenced in a study of T cell changes during pregnancy in multiple sclerosis. TCRdb keeps only in-frame clones here, not all; method: immunoSEQ multiplex PCR. The data hold about 61,000 clones, with approximately 90% observed a single time. The sample in question was peripheral blood, obtained in the first trimester of pregnancy. The receptors were sampled from a female donor in good health, enrolled as a control in a pregnancy study.

The chain has TRBV5-6 and TRBJ1-5; TRBD1 matches 9 bases. The germline V gene encodes CDR1 SGHDT and CDR2 YYEEEE. This CDR3 is 16 amino acids long. The V segment lost 3 bases and the J segment 4 bases; nucleotides outside the gene matches: 8. CDR3 residues: CASSWGQGLVNQPQHF. The DNA of the CDR3 is TGTGCCAGCAGCTGGGGACAGGGCCTCGTAAATCAGCCCCAGCATTTT.

The gene calls are TRBV7-2 and TRBJ2-1; tentative D call: TRBD1 (6 bases). Between the trimmed V and J ends, which lost 0 bases and 4 bases, there was a span of 13 bases. CDR3 length: 16 amino acids. The germline CDR1 and CDR2 sequences are SGHTA and FQGNSA. The CDR3 nucleotides are TGTGCCAGCAGCTTAGCAGTGGGGGCCCAATACAATGAGCAGTTCTTC. Its protein product is CASSLAVGAQYNEQFF. The full variable domain, rest sourced from reference TRBV7-2 and TRBJ2-1, is GAGVSQSPSNKVTEKGKDVELRCDPISGHTALYWYRQSLGQGLEFLIYFQGNSAPDKSGLPSDRFSAERTGGSVSTLTIQRTQQEDSAVYLCASSLAVGAQYNEQFFGPGTRLTVL.

The CDR3 region is CASSPSRQYEKLFF. CDR3 DNA: TGTGCCAGCTCACCATCCAGACAATATGAAAAACTGTTTTTT. The V call is TRBV18, the J call TRBJ1-4; unclear D gene. The germline V gene encodes CDR1 KGHSH and CDR2 LQKENI. This CDR3 comprises 14 residues. V lost 2 bases and J 6 bases, leaving 10 bases between the germline ends. Full variable domain (remainder filled in from reference TRBV18 and TRBJ1-4): NAGVMQNPRHLVRRRGQEARLRCSPMKGHSHVYWYRQLPEEGLKFMVYLQKENIIDESGMPKERFSAEFPKEGPSILRIQQVVRGDSAAYFCASSPSRQYEKLFFGSGTQLSVL.

The chain uses TRBV19 and TRBJ2-1; perhaps TRBD2 as D (6 bases). In germline, CDR1 is LNHDA, CDR2 SQIVND (reference sequence). This CDR3 is 14 amino acids long. V was trimmed by 7 bases and J by 9 bases, leaving 19 bases between them. CDR3 DNA sequence: TGTGCCAGTATCTCGACTAGGCCGCGGGGTGAGCAGTTCTTC. As protein: CASISTRPRGEQFF.

This CDR3 reads CASSLQGATPGELFF. The DNA of the CDR3 is TGTGCCAGCAGCTTACAGGGGGCAACTCCCGGGGAGCTGTTTTTT. V usage is TRBV7-9 and J usage is TRBJ2-2, with 8 bases matching TRBD1. Germline trimming cut 2 bases from V and 6 bases from J; bases unmatched to any gene: 5. Germline V gene data show CDR1 as SEHNR and CDR2 as FQNEAQ (reference sequence). The CDR3 has 15 amino acids.

The gene calls are TRBV11-1 and TRBJ2-5; 9 positions match TRBD2. The CDR3 extends over 15 amino acids. The germline V gene encodes CDR1 SGHAT and CDR2 FQDESV (reference sequence). Germline trimming cut 2 bases from V and 5 bases from J; bases unmatched to any gene: 6. The CDR3 spells CASSLSSGGSETQYF. DNA for the CDR3: TGTGCCAGCAGCTTAAGCAGCGGGGGGTCGGAGACCCAGTACTTC.

The chain couples TRBV4-3 to TRBJ2-7; TRBD2 aligns across 12 bases. Germline values: CDR1 LGHNA, CDR2 YSLEER. The CDR3 consists of 16 residues. After removal of 6 bases from V and 0 bases from J, the junction contained 6 bases not matched to a gene. The CDR3 loop reads CASRTSGGFYSYEQYF. The CDR3, as DNA: TGCGCCAGCAGGACTAGCGGGGGTTTTTACTCCTACGAGCAGTACTTC.

V usage is TRBV5-1 and J usage is TRBJ2-7; weak D call: TRBD2 (5 bases). The CDR3 consists of 18 residues. Germline CDR1 SGHRS, CDR2 YFSETQ. V was trimmed by 0 bases and J by 1 base, leaving 20 bases between them. The CDR3 sequence: CASSLGRRLDFGSYEQYF. CDR3 bases: TGCGCCAGCAGCTTGGGGAGGCGGCTCGACTTTGGGTCCTACGAGCAGTACTTC.

The genes are TRBV4-3 and TRBJ2-3; possibly TRBD2 for D (6 bases). CDR1 and CDR2 from the germline V gene are LGHNA and YSLEER. The CDR3 contains 16 residues. The V end lost 1 base, the J end lost 2 bases, and 13 bases lay between the germline ends. The CDR3 bases are TGCGCCAGCAGCCAAGCGGCGGGGTTGAACACAGATACGCAGTATTTT. Its translation: CASSQAAGLNTDTQYF.

This chain joins TRBV19 and TRBJ2-2, with D tentatively TRBD1 (5 bases). The germline gives CDR1 LNHDA, CDR2 SQIVND (reference sequence). V shed 9 bases and J shed 0 bases, with 23 bases lying between them. The length of the CDR3 is 18 residues. CDR3 in DNA: TGTGCCAGCTTGTCGAACCTGAAGGGGATTACGAACACCGGGGAGCTGTTTTTT. This encodes CASLSNLKGITNTGELFF.

In this sample, this clone turned up once. This chain joins TRBV18 and TRBJ2-3, with 13 bases identical to TRBD2. The CDR3 runs 18 residues. Unmatched junction bases numbered 7, after V lost 2 bases and J lost 2 bases. Germline V gene data show CDR1 as KGHSH and CDR2 as LQKENI. The CDR3 nucleotides read TGTGCCAGCTCACCATTAGGACTAGCGGGGGACGCCACAGATACGCAGTATTTT. Its translation: CASSPLGLAGDATDTQYF.

The chain combines TRBV7-9 with TRBJ1-1, with 7 bases identical to TRBD1. The CDR3 has 15 residues. CDR1 SEHNR and CDR2 FQNEAQ come from the germline V gene (reference sequence). V lost 5 bases and J lost 1; bases outside the gene matches: 7. The DNA of the CDR3 is TGTGCCAGCAGCGCAGGACAGGAATGGAACACTGAAGCTTTCTTT. Protein product: CASSAGQEWNTEAFF.

The CDR3 protein is CASSRDRDNSPLHF. The CDR3 DNA reads as TGCGCCAGCAGCCGGGACAGGGACAATTCACCCCTCCACTTT. The chain uses TRBV4-1 and TRBJ1-6; 9 bases are a match to TRBD1. Germline CDR1 MGHRA, CDR2 YSYEKL. This CDR3 is 14 amino acids long. V dropped 4 bases and J dropped 7; count of bases not matched to a gene: 2.

This chain uses TRBV4-3 with TRBJ2-7; TRBD1 is a possible D gene (5 bases). Germline V gives CDR1 LGHNA, CDR2 YSLEER. This CDR3 contains 15 residues. Trimming removed 0 bases at V and 5 bases at J, with 14 bases between. The CDR3 DNA reads as TGCGCCAGCAGCCAAGATCGGTTCGCAGGGAACGAGCAGTACTTC. Amino acids: CASSQDRFAGNEQYF.

The chain carries TRBV2 and TRBJ2-1; weak D call: TRBD2 (5 bases). CDR1 SNHLY and CDR2 FYNNEI come from the germline V gene. The CDR3 is 13 amino acids. V was trimmed by 2 bases and J by 4 bases, leaving 6 bases between them. The CDR3, as DNA: TGTGCCAGCAGTGAAACGGGGTACAATGAGCAGTTCTTC. It codes for CASSETGYNEQFF.